This TCR beta chain was obtained from a study of T cells in Graves' hyperthyroidism and ophthalmopathy. In this sample, this clonotype turned up many times. CDR1 and CDR2 (germline): DFQATT, SNEGSKA (reference sequence). This CDR3 is built from 16 residues. Trimming took 3 bases from V and 4 from J; bases not matched to a gene: 11. There were TCR beta CDR3 regions amplified from RNA transcripts. A set of HTBI primers served as the primers for a first-round RT-PCR of the TCR CDR3. In TCRdb, the multiplex PCR reads were re-called with MiXCR into one record per CDR3 protein. The table shows around 250,000 distinct CDR3 sequences, with approximately 15% occurring only once.

The V gene is TRBV20-1, the J gene TRBJ2-1, with 8 bases identical to TRBD2. The receptor was isolated from a middle-aged woman with Graves' hyperthyroidism that later progressed to Graves' ophthalmopathy. Sequencing used blood. The CDR3 here is CSASPTSGLFYNEQFF. CDR3 DNA: TGCAGTGCTAGTCCTACTAGCGGACTTTTTTACAATGAGCAGTTCTTC.